Sequencing of this T cell receptor beta chain was carried out in a study of T cells in severe cutaneous drug reactions. The overall study: A European registry, Taiwan and Thailand supplied patients during about 2010 to 2018. The ALDEN and Naranjo causality algorithms determined the culprit drug. Whole-study findings and limits: In carbamazepine-induced Stevens-Johnson syndrome or toxic epidermal necrolysis, TRBV12-4 averaged around 32% in blister cells and roughly 5% in PBMC.

The CDR3 loop spans 13 amino acids. Germline V lookup: CDR1 DFQATT, CDR2 SNEGSKA (reference sequence). Libraries were made by iRepertoire multiplex PCR with TCR subtype-specific primers for bulk and single-cell sequencing. TCRdb re-called the multiplex PCR reads; one entry per CDR3 protein, DNA not given. The specimen's table records 7,000 or so distinct CDR3 sequences. Of note for this clonotype: Its antigen remains unidentified.

Sequenced patients had Stevens-Johnson syndrome or toxic epidermal necrolysis caused by carbamazepine. The origin of this receptor is a human donor with toxic epidermal necrolysis, a severe cutaneous drug reaction. The chain joins TRBV20-1 to TRBJ1-1; absent DNA, TCRdb's TRBD1 call cannot be checked. The sequenced sample consisted of cells from a skin blister. CDR3 sequence reads: CSAIQGANTEAFF.